Listed below are T cell receptor beta chains from one sample, sequenced in a study of T-cell memory formation after mild COVID-19. TCRdb re-called the 5' RACE reads with MiXCR, one entry per CDR3 protein. The sample carries nearly 110,000 distinct CDR3 sequences, around 12% recorded once. Source material: PBMCs or a T cell subset sorted from them (not recorded which). The receptors shown here come from an adult woman who had mild COVID-19 (a few samples of this study predate the infection). Cell type and time point are not known. CDR3s include the opening cysteine and the closing phenylalanine or tryptophan. Each record gives: clone size, J gene, D gene, V gene, CDR3 protein, CDR3 DNA. The D gene is left open where the match is weak. Where a row states a size, it is once, few, many or the class of an expanded clone; other rows omit it.

clone size: .; J gene: TRBJ2-5; D gene: .; V gene: TRBV7-9; CDR3 protein: CASSSPEGEVETQYF; CDR3 DNA: TGTGCCAGCAGCTCCCCAGAGGGGGAGGTGGAGACCCAGTACTTC
clone size: .; J gene: TRBJ2-1; D gene: TRBD2; V gene: TRBV29-1; CDR3 protein: CSAIPPGLAGGEQFF; CDR3 DNA: TGCAGCGCCATCCCACCGGGACTAGCGGGAGGCGAGCAGTTCTTC
clone size: few; J gene: TRBJ2-7; D gene: .; V gene: TRBV7-8; CDR3 protein: CASSLVGSSGYEQYF; CDR3 DNA: TGTGCCAGCAGCTTAGTCGGCAGTTCGGGGTACGAGCAGTACTTC
clone size: .; J gene: TRBJ2-7; D gene: .; V gene: TRBV7-2; CDR3 protein: CASSSSMYREAYGQYF; CDR3 DNA: TGTGCCAGCAGCTCGAGTATGTACAGGGAGGCCTACGGGCAGTACTTC
clone size: .; J gene: TRBJ2-7; D gene: .; V gene: TRBV9; CDR3 protein: CASSEGLSYEQYF; CDR3 DNA: TGTGCCAGCAGCGAGGGACTGAGCTACGAGCAGTACTTC
clone size: .; J gene: TRBJ2-7; D gene: .; V gene: TRBV15; CDR3 protein: CATSRGAGSSYEQYF; CDR3 DNA: TGTGCCACCAGCAGAGGGGCGGGGAGCTCCTACGAGCAGTACTTC
clone size: .; J gene: TRBJ2-2; D gene: .; V gene: TRBV7-3; CDR3 protein: CASSLGVDTGELFF; CDR3 DNA: TGTGCCAGCAGCTTAGGAGTTGATACCGGGGAGCTGTTTTTT
clone size: .; J gene: TRBJ2-2; D gene: TRBD1; V gene: TRBV2; CDR3 protein: CASLFSGQGNTGELFF; CDR3 DNA: TGTGCCAGCCTTTTTTCAGGACAGGGGAACACCGGGGAGCTGTTTTTT
clone size: few; J gene: TRBJ2-5; D gene: TRBD2; V gene: TRBV6-1; CDR3 protein: CASSLTSGSQETQYF; CDR3 DNA: TGTGCCAGCAGCTTGACTAGCGGGAGCCAAGAGACCCAGTACTTC
clone size: few; J gene: TRBJ2-1; D gene: TRBD1; V gene: TRBV10-3; CDR3 protein: CAINAGGNEQFF; CDR3 DNA: TGTGCCATCAACGCAGGGGGCAATGAGCAGTTCTTC
clone size: .; J gene: TRBJ1-2; D gene: .; V gene: TRBV9; CDR3 protein: CASSVPSYGYTF; CDR3 DNA: TGTGCCAGCAGCGTACCCTCCTATGGCTACACCTTC
clone size: .; J gene: TRBJ1-1; D gene: TRBD1; V gene: TRBV19; CDR3 protein: CASSISQGVNTEAFF; CDR3 DNA: TGTGCCAGTAGTATCTCCCAGGGGGTGAACACTGAAGCTTTCTTT
clone size: .; J gene: TRBJ1-1; D gene: .; V gene: TRBV7-3; CDR3 protein: CASSTTGGGTEAFF; CDR3 DNA: TGTGCCAGCAGCACCACCGGGGGAGGCACTGAAGCTTTCTTT
clone size: few; J gene: TRBJ2-1; D gene: .; V gene: TRBV29-1; CDR3 protein: CSVESPRARTGEQFF; CDR3 DNA: TGCAGCGTTGAATCCCCCCGCGCCCGCACGGGTGAGCAGTTCTTC
clone size: many; J gene: TRBJ1-5; D gene: .; V gene: TRBV5-6; CDR3 protein: CASSLYPGNQPQHF; CDR3 DNA: TGTGCCAGCAGCTTGTACCCGGGGAACCAGCCCCAGCATTTT
clone size: few; J gene: TRBJ2-1; D gene: .; V gene: TRBV24-1; CDR3 protein: CATSDFVGSNEQFF; CDR3 DNA: TGTGCCACCAGTGATTTTGTCGGGAGCAATGAGCAGTTCTTC
clone size: .; J gene: TRBJ2-7; D gene: .; V gene: TRBV6-5; CDR3 protein: CASSYSTRDSPQLYEQYF; CDR3 DNA: TGTGCCAGCAGTTACTCGACCCGAGACAGTCCCCAATTGTACGAGCAGTACTTC